The subject of this entry is one TCR beta chain. Its antigen is still unknown. TCRB transcripts that were expressed got sequenced, as all of the isolated RNA had been reverse transcribed. The average read count of naive, central memory and regulatory T cell samples was approximately 3.5 million. Assay: immunoSEQ multiplex PCR; the TCRdb copy retains only in-frame clones and omits some. In the table there are some 500,000 clones, about 10% of which are singletons. This sample was included in a study of beta chain features in type 1 diabetes. In the study overall: In age, gender and cell yields, patients were similar to healthy donors. Examination covered 107,917,701 sorted cells spanning all samples. Study-wide points: A definitive answer on HLA type influencing TCRB rearrangement was not reached here.

Germline CDR1 and CDR2: KGHSH and LQKENI. This CDR3 spans 14 amino acids. Deletions cut 3 bases from V and 5 bases from J, with 10 bases between. This sequence joins TRBV18 and TRBJ1-4; D may be TRBD1 (5 bases). This TCR came from a woman aged 18-30 years in good health. The material sequenced was naive CD4+ T cells from blood. CDR3 sequence reads: CASSPGLQNEKLFF. The CDR3 bases are TGTGCCAGCTCACCGGGGCTGCAAAATGAAAAACTGTTTTTT.